This entry lists 15 T cell receptor beta chains sequenced from one sample in a study of identical twins. Via MiXCR, TCRdb re-called the 5' RACE reads, giving one row per CDR3 protein. This sample has 350,000 to 600,000 distinct CDR3 sequences; approximately 15% occur once, and the top ten carry over 0.5%. Separately, the same data were catalogued under a study of yellow fever vaccine responses in identical twins.

The specimen was CD4+ T cells sorted from blood. The receptors originated from a woman under 30 in good health.

The genes are TRBV4-1 and TRBJ2-3; the D call may be TRBD1 or TRBD2 (6 bases each). This CDR3 has 16 residues. Germline CDR1 reads MGHRA; CDR2 reads YSYEKL. Trimming took off 3 bases at V and 2 bases at J, with 15 bases between the two ends. The CDR3 coding sequence is TGCGCCAGCAGCCAGGGTAGGGGGACTTACACAGATACGCAGTATTTT. This sequence encodes CASSQGRGTYTDTQYF.

In DNA, the CDR3 is TGCAGCGTTGGACGACTCAGCGGGGGCACAGATACGCAGTATTTT. Encoded protein: CSVGRLSGGTDTQYF. The chain couples TRBV29-1 to TRBJ2-3, with 7 positions matching TRBD2. This CDR3 comprises 15 residues. Germline V CDR1 and CDR2: SQVTM, ANQGSEA. The V and J ends lost 4 bases and 1 base, in that order; junction bases with no gene match: 8.

The table lists this clonotype with many counts. The chain carries TRBV24-1 and TRBJ2-1; D is undetermined. Germline V CDR1 and CDR2: KGHDR, SFDVKD. The V gene lost 3 bases and the J gene lost 0 bases, with 14 bases spanning the gap. The CDR3 covers 17 residues. CDR3 DNA: TGTGCCACCAGTGATCTAAGTGGTCCTAACTCCTACAATGAGCAGTTCTTC. Translating gives CATSDLSGPNSYNEQFF.

The V gene is TRBV20-1, the J gene TRBJ2-5, with 7 bases lining up with TRBD2. Germline values: CDR1 DFQATT, CDR2 SNEGSKA (reference sequence). CDR3 length: 16 residues. V trimming: 0 bases; J trimming: 2 bases; junction bases outside the gene matches: 9. CDR3 sequence (DNA): TGCAGTGCTAGAGATTATATCGCGGGACTACAAGAGACCCAGTACTTC. Encoded protein: CSARDYIAGLQETQYF.

The chain is built from TRBV5-1 and TRBJ2-1; 10 nucleotides align to TRBD1. This CDR3 is 16 amino acids long. Germline-derived CDR1 and CDR2 are SGHRS and YFSETQ. The J segment lost 4 bases and the V segment lost 4 bases, leaving 8 bases of the junction unmatched. The DNA for the CDR3 is TGCGCCAGCAGCACCCGGGGACAGGGGACGTACAATGAGCAGTTCTTC. This translates into CASSTRGQGTYNEQFF.

The chain employs TRBV20-1 and TRBJ2-1; no reliable D call. The CDR3 loop spans 16 amino acids. Trimming removed 1 base at V and 5 bases at J, with 18 bases between. Germline-derived CDR1 and CDR2 are DFQATT and SNEGSKA (reference sequence). The CDR3 is CSARASSQMPDNEQFF. In nucleotides, the CDR3 is TGCAGTGCTAGAGCCTCCAGTCAAATGCCAGACAATGAGCAGTTCTTC.

V is TRBV7-2 and J is TRBJ1-5; D unclear. CDR1 and CDR2 (germline): SGHTA, FQGNSA. V shed 2 bases and J shed 0 bases, with 2 bases lying between them. The CDR3 is made up of 13 amino acids. For the CDR3, the DNA is TGTGCCAGCAGCTTACATAGCAATCAGCCCCAGCATTTT. Protein: CASSLHSNQPQHF.

This clonotype was counted at least ten times. This chain links TRBV24-1 with TRBJ2-1; 14 bases agree with TRBD2. J was trimmed by 8 bases and V by 8 bases; bases with no gene match: 7. Germline CDR1 and CDR2: KGHDR and SFDVKD. The CDR3 runs to 15 residues. In DNA form, the CDR3 reads TGTGCCACCACTGCCGGGACTAGCGGGAGTTATGAGCAGTTCTTC. Amino acids: CATTAGTSGSYEQFF.

In this sample, this clonotype turned up a few times. The V gene is TRBV3-1, the J gene TRBJ2-2, with a weak D call TRBD2 (5 bases). CDR1 and CDR2 from the germline V gene are LGHDT and YNNKEL (reference sequence). The CDR3 covers 14 residues. With 4 bases removed from V and 4 bases from J, the gap between germline ends came to 10 bases. The CDR3 nucleotides are TGTGCCAGCAGCCGGACGGGAATCACCGGGGAGCTGTTTTTT. Amino acid sequence: CASSRTGITGELFF.

This chain uses TRBV20-1 with TRBJ2-3, with TRBD2 identical over 8 bases. The ends lost 5 bases at V and 0 bases at J; junction bases unmatched: 4. The length of the CDR3 is 14 residues. Per the germline V gene, CDR1 is DFQATT and CDR2 is SNEGSKA (reference sequence). DNA of the CDR3: TGCAGTGCTTATAGCGGGGTTAGCACAGATACGCAGTATTTT. Translation: CSAYSGVSTDTQYF.

This clonotype was recorded many times. This sequence joins TRBV9 and TRBJ1-6; D perhaps matches TRBD1 (5 bases). The germline V gene has CDR1 SGDLS and CDR2 YYNGEE. The CDR3 sequence is 15 residues long. Trimming took off 2 bases at V and 5 bases at J, with 11 bases between the two ends. The CDR3 nucleotides are TGTGCCAGCAGCGTCGACGGGGGACATAATTCACCCCTCCACTTT. Translating it yields CASSVDGGHNSPLHF.

The chain links TRBV21-1 to TRBJ2-2; the D call TRBD1 from the table was never checked on the DNA. TRBV21-1 is described as a pseudogene. There are 16 residues in the CDR3. The CDR3 here is CASSSPRGGGTGELFF. Here the CDR3 DNA reads TGTGCCAGCAGCTCCCCCCGGGGGGGAGGCACCGGGGAGCTGTTTTTT.

The chain combines TRBV3-1 with TRBJ1-1; D unresolved. The germline V gene encodes CDR1 LGHDT and CDR2 YNNKEL (reference sequence). CDR3 length: 12 amino acids. Trimming shortened V by 1 base and J by 3 bases, and 3 bases separated the two germline ends. CDR3 sequence (DNA): TGTGCCAGCAGCCAAGGGCACACTGAAGCTTTCTTT. This sequence encodes CASSQGHTEAFF.

This clonotype has more than one count but fewer than ten. The V gene is TRBV7-2, the J gene TRBJ2-1; perhaps TRBD2 as D (6 bases). V gave up 2 bases and J gave up 3 bases, with 14 bases separating them. Germline V gives CDR1 SGHTA, CDR2 FQGNSA. The CDR3 is 16 amino acids. This chain's CDR3 is CASSLQGGKDYNEQFF. The CDR3 nucleotides read TGTGCCAGCAGCTTACAGGGCGGGAAGGACTACAATGAGCAGTTCTTC.

This clonotype showed up just a few times. The CDR3 loop is CASSSVGGKNIQYF. The CDR3 nucleotides read TGTGCCAGCAGCTCAGTGGGGGGGAAAAACATTCAGTACTTC. The chain has TRBV7-3 and TRBJ2-4, with 7 bases lining up with TRBD2. V lost 4 bases to trimming and J lost 4 bases; unmatched junction nucleotides: 4. Germline loops: CDR1 SGHTA, CDR2 FQGTGA. CDR3 length equals 14 residues.